This T cell receptor (beta chain) was captured in a study of CD8+CD57+ T cells in acquired aplastic anemia (dated by TCRdb to about 2018). Looking at the study overall: DNA extracted from sorted CD4+ and CD8+ cells had a mean of roughly 3 ug, with a range of 0.2 to 27.4 ug. Mean read counts for healthy donor samples were approximately 10 million for CD4+ cells and around 11 million for CD8+ cells. Study-wide conclusions, independent of this receptor: Over 25 CD8+ CDR3 sequences were found in both patients and controls but appeared to be highly expressed in patients and within the immunodominant clones of the patients. Patients and healthy controls showed no significant difference in CD8+ Simpson's diversity (P=0.060).

Genomic DNA served as template for TCR beta VDJ combination and CDR3 sequence profiling. An Illumina HiSeq 2000 was used for TCR repertoire sequencing. The source study handled its data this way. TRBV/TRBJ rearrangement plots, CDR3 size and DJ length profiles, and Simpson's diversity index were used to evaluate the repertoires. Whichever DNA sequence was most abundant in the deep sequencing data was defined as the immunodominant clone. CDR3 amino acid sequences were screened for sharing across subjects and compared with published repertoires and the VDJdb database. In TCRdb, the public reads were trimmed at Q25 with fastp and aligned with MiXCR, with productive beta chains retained. Every entry covers one CDR3 protein and lists the most common genes and DNA from its rows. Here the V and J calls rest on TCRdb's processing, not on the authors' analysis. The sample table lists roughly 130,000 distinct CDR3 sequences, 48% of them with a count of one. The ten largest clones capture 2% to 3% of the sample.

The study deep-sequenced TCR repertoires of sorted CD4+ and CD8+ blood T cells from severe aplastic anemia patients and healthy subjects. Ficoll-Paque density gradient centrifugation was used to isolate peripheral blood mononuclear cells. Before DNA extraction, CD4+ and CD8+ T cells were sorted with FACS or magnetic beads. The V end gives up 9 bases and the J end 5 bases, leaving 3 bases in the junction not matched to a gene. As encoded in the germline V gene (reference sequence), CDR1 is LNHDA while CDR2 is SQIVND. The CDR3 contains 12 residues, cysteine and phenylalanine counted. The sequence is cut down to CDR3 DNA, 36 bases in frame from base 1. Turning to this clonotype: Its antigen has not been determined. Per-nucleotide qualities are absent, and no much larger clonotype sits a single base away.

The sample consisted of sorted CD4+, CD8+, or CD8+CD57+ T cells (not recorded which) from PBMCs. The sequence is built from TRBV19 and TRBJ1-4, with 7 central nucleotides matching TRBD1. The TCR comes from a human donor in good health, serving as a control. For the CDR3, the sequence is CASLDRNEKLFF. The DNA sequence reads TGTGCCAGCCTGGACAGGAATGAAAAACTGTTTTTT.